This T cell receptor (beta chain) emerged from a study of CD8 T cells in Susac syndrome. Negative isolation was used for CD8+ and CD4+ T cells, and FACS enrichment was applied to TEMRA cells. CDR3 size: 15 residues. Germline CDR1 and CDR2: LNHDA and SQIVND (reference sequence). V shed 1 base, J shed 4 bases, and the junction held 2 bases outside the gene matches. RNA, at roughly 0.45 to 1 ug, was reverse transcribed with random hexamers. Amplification of TCR beta CDR3 spanned 54 Vbeta and 13 Jbeta via immunoSEQ multiplex PCR. TCRdb passed the immunoSEQ multiplex PCR reads through MiXCR, listing each CDR3 protein once. Of 65,000 to 80,000 distinct CDR3 sequences listed, roughly 91% are singletons.

Sequenced material: CD8+ T cells from PBMCs. The V and J genes are TRBV19 and TRBJ2-1; 9 bases match TRBD2. The sequence was obtained from a human donor with multiple sclerosis. CDR3 nucleotide sequence: TGTGCCAGTAGTATAGGGCTAGCGGGGTACAATGAGCAGTTCTTC. It is translated as CASSIGLAGYNEQFF.